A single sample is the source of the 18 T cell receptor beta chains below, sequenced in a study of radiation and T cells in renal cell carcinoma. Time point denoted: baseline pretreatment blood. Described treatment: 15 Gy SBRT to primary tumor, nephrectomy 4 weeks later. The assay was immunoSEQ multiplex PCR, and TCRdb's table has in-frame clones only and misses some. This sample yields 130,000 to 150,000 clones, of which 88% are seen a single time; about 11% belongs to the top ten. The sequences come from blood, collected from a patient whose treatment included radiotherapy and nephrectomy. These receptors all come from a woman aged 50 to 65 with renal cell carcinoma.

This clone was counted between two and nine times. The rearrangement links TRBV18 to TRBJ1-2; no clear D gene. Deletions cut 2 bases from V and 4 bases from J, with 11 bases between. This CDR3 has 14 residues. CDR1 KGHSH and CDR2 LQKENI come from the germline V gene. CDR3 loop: CASSPESQPYGYTF. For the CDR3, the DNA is TGTGCCAGCTCACCAGAGTCCCAGCCCTATGGCTACACCTTC.

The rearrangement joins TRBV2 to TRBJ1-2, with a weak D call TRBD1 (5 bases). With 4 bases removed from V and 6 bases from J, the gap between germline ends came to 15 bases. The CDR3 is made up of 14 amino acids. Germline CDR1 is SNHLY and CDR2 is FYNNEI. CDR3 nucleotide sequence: TGTGCCAGCAGTGGGGTTGAAGGGGCACATGGCTACACCTTC. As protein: CASSGVEGAHGYTF.

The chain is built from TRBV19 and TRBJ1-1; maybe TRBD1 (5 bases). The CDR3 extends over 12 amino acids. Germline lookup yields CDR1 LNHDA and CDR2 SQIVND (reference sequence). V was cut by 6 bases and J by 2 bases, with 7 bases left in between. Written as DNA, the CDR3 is TGTGCCAGTAGAACAGGTAACACTGAAGCTTTCTTT. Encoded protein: CASRTGNTEAFF.

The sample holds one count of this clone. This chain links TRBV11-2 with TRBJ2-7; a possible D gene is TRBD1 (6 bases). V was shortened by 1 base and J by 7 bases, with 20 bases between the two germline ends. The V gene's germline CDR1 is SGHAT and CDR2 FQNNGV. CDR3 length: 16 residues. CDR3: CASSLGDTGRLREQYF. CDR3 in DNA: TGTGCCAGCAGCTTAGGGGACACTGGGCGCTTGAGGGAGCAGTACTTC.

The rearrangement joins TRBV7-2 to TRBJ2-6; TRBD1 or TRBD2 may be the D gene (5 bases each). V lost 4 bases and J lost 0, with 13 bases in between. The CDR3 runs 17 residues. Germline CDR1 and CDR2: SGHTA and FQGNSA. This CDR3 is CASSSGTGYSGANVLTF. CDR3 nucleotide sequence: TGTGCCAGCAGCTCAGGGACCGGCTACTCTGGGGCCAACGTCCTGACTTTC. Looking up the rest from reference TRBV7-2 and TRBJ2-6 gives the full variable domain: GAGVSQSPSNKVTEKGKDVELRCDPISGHTALYWYRQSLGQGLEFLIYFQGNSAPDKSGLPSDRFSAERTGGSVSTLTIQRTQQEDSAVYLCASSSGTGYSGANVLTFGAGSRLTVL.

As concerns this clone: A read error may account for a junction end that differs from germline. Here the CDR3 reads CASPGGGVPFF. The CDR3 DNA reads TGTGCCAGCCCCGGAGGGGGGGTCCCTTTTTTT. The chain recombines TRBV19 with TRBJ1-1, with D possibly being TRBD1 (6 bases). Germline V lookup: CDR1 LNHDA, CDR2 SQIVND (reference sequence). CDR3 length equals 11 residues.

CDR3 in DNA: TGTGCCAGCAGTTATCTAGGGACAGGGTTGGGCGAGCAGTACTTC. Amino acids: CASSYLGTGLGEQYF. The chain has TRBV6-6 and TRBJ2-7; 9 nucleotides match TRBD1. The CDR3 contains 15 residues. V was pared by 3 bases and J by 6 bases, with 9 bases of the junction left unmatched. Germline V gene sequence: CDR1 MNHNY, CDR2 SVGAGI (reference sequence).

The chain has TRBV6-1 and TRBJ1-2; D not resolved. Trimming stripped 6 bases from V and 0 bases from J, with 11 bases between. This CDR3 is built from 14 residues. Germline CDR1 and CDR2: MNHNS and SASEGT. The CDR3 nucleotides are TGTGCCAGCAGATTTTCTGCCCCTAACTATGGCTACACCTTC. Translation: CASRFSAPNYGYTF.

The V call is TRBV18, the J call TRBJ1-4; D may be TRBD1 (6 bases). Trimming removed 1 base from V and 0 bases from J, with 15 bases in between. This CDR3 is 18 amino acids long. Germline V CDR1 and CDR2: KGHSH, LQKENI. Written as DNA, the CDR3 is TGTGCCAGCTCACCACGGGACACATTACACCCAACTAATGAAAAACTGTTTTTT. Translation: CASSPRDTLHPTNEKLFF.

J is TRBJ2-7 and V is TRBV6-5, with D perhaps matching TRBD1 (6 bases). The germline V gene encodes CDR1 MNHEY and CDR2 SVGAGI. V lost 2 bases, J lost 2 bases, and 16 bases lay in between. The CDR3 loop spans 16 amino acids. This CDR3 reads CASSYRDTETAYEQYF. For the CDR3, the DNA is TGTGCCAGCAGTTACAGGGACACAGAAACCGCCTACGAGCAGTACTTC.

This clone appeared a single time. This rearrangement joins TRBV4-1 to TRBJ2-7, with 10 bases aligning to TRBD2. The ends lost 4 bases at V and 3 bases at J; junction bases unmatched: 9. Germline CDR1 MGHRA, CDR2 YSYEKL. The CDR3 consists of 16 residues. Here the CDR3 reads CASSPSLAGALYEQYF. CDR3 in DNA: TGCGCCAGCAGCCCTTCTCTAGCGGGGGCCCTCTACGAGCAGTACTTC.

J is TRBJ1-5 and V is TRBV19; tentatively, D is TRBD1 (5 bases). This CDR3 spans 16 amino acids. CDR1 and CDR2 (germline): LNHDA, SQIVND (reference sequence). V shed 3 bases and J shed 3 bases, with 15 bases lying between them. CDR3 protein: CASSIRGGALNQPQHF. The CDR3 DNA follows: TGTGCCAGTAGTATTCGGGGGGGTGCCCTCAATCAGCCCCAGCATTTT.

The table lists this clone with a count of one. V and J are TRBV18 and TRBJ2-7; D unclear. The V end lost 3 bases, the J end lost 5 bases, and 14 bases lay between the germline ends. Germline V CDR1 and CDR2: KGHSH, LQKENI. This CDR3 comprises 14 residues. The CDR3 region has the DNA TGTGCCAGCTCACCGCCCGGGCAGGCCCACGAGCAGTACTTC. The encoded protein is CASSPPGQAHEQYF.

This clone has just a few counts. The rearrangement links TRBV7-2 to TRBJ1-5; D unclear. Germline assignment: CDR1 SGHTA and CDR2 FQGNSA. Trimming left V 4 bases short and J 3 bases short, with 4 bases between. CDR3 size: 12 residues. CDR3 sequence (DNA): TGTGCCAGCAGCTCGTACAATCAGCCCCAGCATTTT. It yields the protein CASSSYNQPQHF.

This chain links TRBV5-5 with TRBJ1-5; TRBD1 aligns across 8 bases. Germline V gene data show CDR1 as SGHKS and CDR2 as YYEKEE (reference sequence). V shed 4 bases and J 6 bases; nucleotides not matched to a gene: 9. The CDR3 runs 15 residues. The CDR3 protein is CASSPYDRGGQPQHF. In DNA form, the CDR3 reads TGTGCCAGCAGCCCATACGACAGGGGCGGTCAGCCCCAGCATTTT.

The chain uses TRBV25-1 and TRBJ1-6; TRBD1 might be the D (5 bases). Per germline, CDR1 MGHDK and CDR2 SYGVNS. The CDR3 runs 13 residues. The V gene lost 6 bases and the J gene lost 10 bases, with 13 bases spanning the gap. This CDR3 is CASSNSGRSPLHF. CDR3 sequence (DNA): TGTGCCAGCAGCAATTCAGGGAGATCACCCCTCCACTTT.

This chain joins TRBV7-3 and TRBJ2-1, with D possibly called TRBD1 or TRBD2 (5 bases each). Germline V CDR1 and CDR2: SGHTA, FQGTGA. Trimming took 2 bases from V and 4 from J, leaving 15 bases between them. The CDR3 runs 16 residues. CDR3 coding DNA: TGTGCCAGCAGCTTACGTGGGGGAGAAAAATACAATGAGCAGTTCTTC. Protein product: CASSLRGGEKYNEQFF.

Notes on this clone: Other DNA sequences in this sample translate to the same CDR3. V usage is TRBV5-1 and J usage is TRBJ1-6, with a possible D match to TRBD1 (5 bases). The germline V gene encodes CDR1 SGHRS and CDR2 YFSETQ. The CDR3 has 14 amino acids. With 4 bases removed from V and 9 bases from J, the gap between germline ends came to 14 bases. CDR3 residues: CASSPGQGGSPLHF. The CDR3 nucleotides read TGCGCCAGCAGCCCAGGACAAGGCGGTTCACCCCTCCACTTT.